Following are 11 T cell receptor beta chains from one sample sequenced in a study of blood T cell repertoires in COVID-19. TCRdb's copy holds only in-frame clones and misses some; the assay was immunoSEQ multiplex PCR. The data contain 200,000 to 250,000 clones, about four fifths of them singletons. Input material: PBMCs or T cells enriched from blood (not recorded which). The receptor set was obtained from a woman aged 40 to 50 who had recovered from COVID-19.

The chain has TRBV29-1 and TRBJ1-1, with 7 bases fitting TRBD1. After removal of 5 bases from V and 4 bases from J, the junction contained 4 bases not matched to a gene. The CDR3 runs 12 residues. Germline-derived CDR1 and CDR2 are SQVTM and ANQGSEA. DNA of the CDR3: TGCAGCGTTACTCAGGGGGGCACTGAAGCTTTCTTT. Translated, it gives CSVTQGGTEAFF.

The chain joins TRBV30 to TRBJ2-2, with D unclear. There are 13 residues in the CDR3. Germline V lookup: CDR1 GTSNPN, CDR2 SVGIG (reference sequence). Deletions cut 0 bases from V and 6 bases from J, with 8 bases between. DNA of the CDR3: TGTGCCTGGAGTGTACCTAACGCCGGGGAGCTGTTTTTT. Its translation is CAWSVPNAGELFF. Supplemented by reference TRBV30 and TRBJ2-2, the full variable domain reads SQTIHQWPATLVQPVGSPLSLECTVEGTSNPNLYWYRQAAGRGLQLLFYSVGIGQISSEVPQNLSASRPQDRQFILSSKKLLLSDSGFYLCAWSVPNAGELFFGEGSRLTVL.

This sequence joins TRBV27 and TRBJ1-4, with D unresolved. The CDR3 spans 16 residues. The germline V gene has CDR1 MNHEY and CDR2 SMNVEV (reference sequence). V was cut by 0 bases and J by 7 bases, with 15 bases left in between. This chain's CDR3 is CASSLSRAYGSEKLFF. The CDR3 bases are TGTGCCAGCAGTTTATCGAGGGCGTACGGTTCTGAAAAACTGTTTTTT.

In this sample, this clone turned up a few times. The chain employs TRBV7-2 and TRBJ2-3, with D possibly TRBD2 on 5 matching bases. Trimming shortened V by 1 base and J by 0 bases, and 8 bases separated the two germline ends. This CDR3 comprises 15 residues. In germline, CDR1 is SGHTA, CDR2 FQGNSA. The DNA for the CDR3 is TGTGCCAGCAGCTTAGGAGGGCGGAGCACAGATACGCAGTATTTT. Protein product: CASSLGGRSTDTQYF.

The chain combines TRBV3-1 (or the pseudogene TRBV3-2) with TRBJ1-4; D not certain. Per the germline V gene, CDR1 is LGHDT and CDR2 is YNNKEL (reference sequence). The CDR3 runs 14 residues. The V and J ends lost 4 bases and 5 bases respectively, with 11 bases between them. CDR3 loop: CASSLRTWNEKLFF. For the CDR3, the DNA is TGTGCCAGCAGCCTCCGGACTTGGAATGAAAAACTGTTTTTT.

The J gene is TRBJ2-3, the V gene TRBV7-9; maybe TRBD2 (6 bases). The ends were cut back, 3 bases at V and 3 bases at J, with 13 bases in the middle. The CDR3 loop spans 15 amino acids. The germline gives CDR1 SEHNR, CDR2 FQNEAQ (reference sequence). The CDR3 nucleotides read TGTGCCAGCAGCTTTCGGGAGATAGGGACAGATACGCAGTATTTT. This encodes CASSFREIGTDTQYF.

The DNA of the CDR3 is TGTGCCAGCAGCCCCGGACAGGGGAGCGGGGAGCTGTTTTTT. As protein: CASSPGQGSGELFF. V usage is TRBV6-2 or TRBV6-3 and J usage is TRBJ2-2; 9 nucleotides align to TRBD1. CDR3 length: 14 amino acids. The V and J ends lost 6 bases and 7 bases, in that order; junction bases with no gene match: 6. Germline CDR1 MNHEY, CDR2 SVGEGT.

This clone has more than one count but fewer than ten. The chain employs TRBV19 and TRBJ1-1; D unclear. The CDR3 spans 13 residues. Trimming pared 2 bases from V and 6 bases from J, leaving 10 bases between. The germline CDR1 and CDR2 sequences are LNHDA and SQIVND (reference sequence). CDR3 in DNA: TGTGCCAGTAGTATACTAGCTGGGGCTGAAGCTTTCTTT. Protein sequence: CASSILAGAEAFF.

V is TRBV19 and J is TRBJ1-1; D not resolved. The CDR3 sequence is 13 residues long. V lost 4 bases to trimming and J lost 3 bases, with 9 bases between them. CDR1 and CDR2 (germline): LNHDA, SQIVND (reference sequence). CDR3 coding DNA: TGTGCCAGTAGTAGAGTCGCGGACACTGAAGCTTTCTTT. It codes for CASSRVADTEAFF.

The chain employs TRBV9 and TRBJ1-1; D is unclear. Germline CDR1 and CDR2: SGDLS and YYNGEE. The CDR3 has 16 amino acids. The V end was cut by 3 bases, the J end by 1 base, with 16 bases between. The CDR3 region is CASSERRETRNTEAFF. DNA for the CDR3: TGTGCCAGCAGCGAAAGACGGGAAACAAGGAACACTGAAGCTTTCTTT.

This chain joins TRBV19 and TRBJ2-1; D is unresolved. The ends were cut back, 6 bases at V and 4 bases at J, with 10 bases in the middle. Germline CDR1 and CDR2: LNHDA and SQIVND (reference sequence). The CDR3 totals 13 residues. The CDR3 is CASSSGHYNEQFF. The DNA of the CDR3 is TGTGCCAGTAGCTCGGGTCATTACAATGAGCAGTTCTTC.